This T cell receptor beta chain originates from a study of beta chain features in type 1 diabetes. What was sequenced were expressed TCRB transcripts, since all of the isolated RNA had been reverse transcribed. TCRdb keeps only in-frame clones here, not all; method: immunoSEQ multiplex PCR. Of approximately 250,000 clones listed, 9.6% are singletons. CD4+ naive, central memory, regulatory and stem cell-like memory subsets were isolated by sorting on CD45RO/CCR7/CD25/CD127/CD95/CD27. V was cut by 2 bases and J by 4 bases, with 11 bases left in between. The CDR3 contains 14 residues. Germline V gene lookup returns CDR1 SGHRS and CDR2 YFSETQ.

The chain recombines TRBV5-1 with TRBJ2-3; weak D call: TRBD1 (5 bases). The clonotype comes from a woman younger than 30 in good health. Sequencing input: naive CD4+ T cells from blood. For the CDR3, the DNA is TGCGCCAGCAGCTTCAACTCAGGGTCAGATACGCAGTATTTT. Translating it yields CASSFNSGSDTQYF.